The clone carrying this T cell receptor (beta chain) was recorded at least ten times. No antigen is known for it. These data are taken from a study of T cell repertoires in cytomegalovirus infection. Turning to the study itself: Both a matching HLA type and CMV infection were indicated by public TCR beta signatures.

MiXCR, run by TCRdb on the reads, gives a single entry per CDR3 protein. The table lists fewer than 850,000 distinct CDR3 sequences, approximately 32% of them singletons, with 10% to 15% in the top ten. Per germline, CDR1 SGHDT and CDR2 YYEEEE. Trimming left V 4 bases short and J 5 bases short, with 12 bases between. The length of the CDR3 is 13 residues. The sample was cultured CD8+ T cells from PBMCs, taken from culture after CMV antigen stimulation. This clonotype originated in a human donor in good health (CMV status not recorded). Some clones in this sample may be carry-over from other donors' samples. The gene calls are TRBV5-6 and TRBJ1-2, with a weak D call TRBD1 (6 bases). The CDR3 DNA follows: TGTGCCAGCAGCAGGGACAAGGGTTATGGCTACACCTTC. Protein: CASSRDKGYGYTF.